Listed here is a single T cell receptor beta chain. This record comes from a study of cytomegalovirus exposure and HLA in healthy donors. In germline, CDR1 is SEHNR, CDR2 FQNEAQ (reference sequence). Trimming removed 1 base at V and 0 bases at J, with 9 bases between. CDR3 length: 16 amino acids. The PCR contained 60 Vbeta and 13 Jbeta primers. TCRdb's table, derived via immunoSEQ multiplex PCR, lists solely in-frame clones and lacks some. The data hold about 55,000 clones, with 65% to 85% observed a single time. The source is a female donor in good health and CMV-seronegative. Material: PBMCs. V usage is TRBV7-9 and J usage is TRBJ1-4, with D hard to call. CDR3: CASSLVTTSTNEKLFF. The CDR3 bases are TGTGCCAGCAGCTTAGTAACCACATCAACTAATGAAAAACTGTTTTTT.